These 13 T cell receptor beta chains were sequenced from one sample in a study of neurological immune-mediated disorders. In TCRdb, the 5' RACE reads were re-called with MiXCR into one record per CDR3 protein. The repertoire has 25,000 to 40,000 distinct CDR3 sequences, around 1.5% of them found once; the top ten carry around 9.2%. Sample: PBMCs. These receptors originate from a woman in her thirties with multiple sclerosis.

In this sample, this clonotype turned up many times. The chain joins TRBV5-1 to TRBJ2-1; D may be TRBD1 or TRBD2 (6 bases each). The germline V gene encodes CDR1 SGHRS and CDR2 YFSETQ. With 0 bases removed from V and 7 bases from J, the gap between germline ends came to 11 bases. This CDR3 region has 14 residues. The CDR3: CASSLARGANEQFF. The CDR3 nucleotides are TGCGCCAGCAGCTTGGCTAGGGGGGCGAATGAGCAGTTCTTC. The whole variable domain, filled in from reference TRBV5-1 and TRBJ2-1, reads KAGVTQTPRYLIKTRGQQVTLSCSPISGHRSVSWYQQTPGQGLQFLFEYFSETQRNKGNFPGRFSGRQFSNSRSEMNVSTLELGDSALYLCASSLARGANEQFFGPGTRLTVL.

This clonotype was picked up many times. The V gene is TRBV20-1, the J gene TRBJ1-1; D gene uncertain. Deletions cut 1 base from V and 1 base from J, with 10 bases between. CDR3 length: 14 amino acids. Germline V gene data show CDR1 as DFQATT and CDR2 as SNEGSKA (reference sequence). The CDR3 is CSARAGGGNTEAFF. The DNA of the CDR3 is TGCAGTGCTAGAGCGGGCGGCGGGAACACTGAAGCTTTCTTT.

At least ten counts were recorded for this clonotype. CDR3 coding DNA: TGCAGTGCTAGCTCCCTAGCGGGGGGGTCCCACGAGCAGTACTTC. It translates to CSASSLAGGSHEQYF. This chain uses TRBV20-1 with TRBJ2-7; 12 bases map to TRBD2. The CDR3 has 15 residues. The germline V gene encodes CDR1 DFQATT and CDR2 SNEGSKA (reference sequence). V lost 3 bases, J lost 5 bases, and 8 bases stayed unmatched.

In this sample, this clonotype turned up many times. An end of the junction does not agree with germline; a read error may underlie this. The gene calls are TRBV7-6 and TRBJ2-7; TRBD1 aligns across 11 bases. Germline CDR1 and CDR2: SGHVS and FNYEAQ. CDR3 length: 13 residues. The CDR3 here is CASSQRGQGVLHF. As DNA, the CDR3 is TGTGCCAGCAGCCAAAGGGGACAGGGGGTTCTCCACTTC.

The chain has TRBV7-9 and TRBJ2-1, with 10 bases identical to TRBD1. Looked up from germline, CDR1 is SEHNR and CDR2 is FQNEAQ (reference sequence). Trimming at V came to 6 bases and at J to 2 bases, leaving 10 bases not matched to a gene. The CDR3 runs to 17 residues. CDR3 DNA sequence: TGTGCCAGCAGGGACTCAGGGGACAGGGGTACCTACAATGAGCAGTTCTTC. Protein sequence: CASRDSGDRGTYNEQFF.

This clonotype was counted ten times or more. V gene TRBV9 combines with J gene TRBJ1-1; the D is unclear. Germline CDR1 and CDR2: SGDLS and YYNGEE. With 0 bases removed from V and 5 bases from J, the gap between germline ends came to 5 bases. The CDR3 length is 12 residues. The DNA of the CDR3 is TGTGCCAGCAGCGTAGAAGAGACTGAAGCTTTCTTT. It encodes CASSVEETEAFF.

The sample holds many counts of this clonotype. The J gene is TRBJ2-3, the V gene TRBV7-2; no clear D. CDR3 length: 13 amino acids. Germline assignment: CDR1 SGHTA and CDR2 FQGNSA. V lost 5 bases, J lost 2 bases, and 8 bases lay in between. CDR3 sequence reads: CASSSRNTDTQYF. CDR3 in DNA: TGTGCCAGCAGCAGTCGAAACACAGATACGCAGTATTTT.

This clonotype has a count of ten or more. This chain connects TRBV7-2 to TRBJ2-7; maybe TRBD2 (5 bases). The V and J ends lost 5 bases and 6 bases respectively, with 17 bases between them. The CDR3 extends over 14 amino acids. CDR1 is SGHTA and CDR2 is FQGNSA in the germline V gene. CDR3 in DNA: TGTGCCAGCAGCCCCGCCAGCGGCCTACGCGAGCAGTACTTC. Translating it yields CASSPASGLREQYF. Complete variable domain (other parts from reference TRBV7-2 and TRBJ2-7): GAGVSQSPSNKVTEKGKDVELRCDPISGHTALYWYRQSLGQGLEFLIYFQGNSAPDKSGLPSDRFSAERTGGSVSTLTIQRTQQEDSAVYLCASSPASGLREQYFGPGTRLTVT.

Many counts were recorded for this clonotype. This chain links TRBV6-5 with TRBJ2-7, with no clear D. The V gene lost 6 bases and the J gene lost 3 bases, with 9 bases spanning the gap. The germline gives CDR1 MNHEY, CDR2 SVGAGI. This CDR3 has 12 amino acids. Here the CDR3 reads CASSPDNYEQYF. In DNA, the CDR3 is TGTGCCAGCAGCCCCGACAACTACGAGCAGTACTTC.

This clonotype was seen repeatedly, ten times or more. The chain carries TRBV4-3 and TRBJ2-5, with a weak D call TRBD1 (6 bases). The CDR3 spans 16 residues. V was trimmed by 0 bases and J by 1 base, leaving 12 bases between them. Germline V lookup: CDR1 LGHNA, CDR2 YSLEER. CDR3 protein: CASSQDGPGAQETQYF. The CDR3, as DNA: TGCGCCAGCAGCCAAGATGGCCCAGGGGCCCAAGAGACCCAGTACTTC.

This clonotype was detected many times. The chain links TRBV5-1 to TRBJ2-7, with 12 bases aligning to TRBD2. CDR1 and CDR2 from the germline V gene are SGHRS and YFSETQ. Losses at the gene ends were 5 bases for V and 6 bases for J; bases not matched to a gene: 12. This CDR3 has 16 residues. Here the CDR3 DNA reads TGCGCCAGCAGTTGGGAACTAGCGGGGGGCAACTCCGAGCAGTACTTC. Translation: CASSWELAGGNSEQYF.

This clonotype was counted many times. DNA of the CDR3: TGTGCCAGCAGCTTCGCTTCTAGAGGAGAGACCCAGTACTTC. Its translation: CASSFASRGETQYF. The chain joins TRBV7-2 to TRBJ2-5; D is unclear. Germline V gives CDR1 SGHTA, CDR2 FQGNSA. The V gene lost 3 bases and the J gene lost 4 bases, with 12 bases spanning the gap. CDR3 length: 14 amino acids.

This clonotype occurred many times. The rearrangement joins TRBV5-1 to TRBJ1-2; the D gene is possibly TRBD1 (6 bases). Germline V gene data show CDR1 as SGHRS and CDR2 as YFSETQ. Trimming removed 5 bases at V and 8 bases at J, with 13 bases between. CDR3 length: 12 amino acids. CDR3 amino acids: CASRMDRTGYTF. CDR3 DNA sequence: TGCGCCAGCAGAATGGACAGAACGGGCTACACCTTC.